This T cell receptor (beta chain) is drawn from a study of blood T cells in healthy people across ages. Study-wide findings and caveats: There was no known CMV status for donors, so expanded clonotype changes were possibly confounded.

The sample providers were healthy Caucasian people from Russia, aged about 6 to 100. The draw of peripheral blood yielded roughly 9.4 milliliters from each donor. This CDR3 has 13 amino acids. V lost 2 bases, J lost 5 bases, and 9 bases lay in between. CDR1 and CDR2 from the germline V gene are SNHLY and FYNNEI. This clonotype was recorded a few times. Its antigen is undetermined. The second PCR ran about 6 to 12 cycles with a sample-barcoded 5' primer and J-beta primers. Via MiXCR, TCRdb re-called the 5' RACE reads, giving one row per CDR3 protein. The repertoire holds under 700,000 distinct CDR3 sequences, with 24% as singletons. These records were also assigned to another study, of T cells of mothers and their children.

The chain has TRBV2 and TRBJ2-5, with unresolved D. The clonotype was recovered from a boy aged 5-17 years in good health. Sample: blood. As DNA, the CDR3 is TGTGCCAGCAGTGAATCTAGGCTGGAGACCCAGTACTTC. Translated: CASSESRLETQYF.